This TCR beta chain came from a study of regulatory T cells in long-lasting Graves disease. Study results and limitations: Newly diagnosed disease favored TRBV20-1 and TRBJ2-1 over persistent disease. Persistent Graves' patients showed less TCR diversity than newly diagnosed ones.

Arm-PCR of CDR3 regions with iRepertoire HTBI primers generated TCR beta libraries. Via MiXCR, TCRdb re-called the multiplex PCR reads, giving one row per CDR3 protein. In the table there are approximately 400,000 distinct CDR3 sequences, 15% of which are singletons. The time point here: newly diagnosed GD, antithyroid drugs for less than 3 months. PBMC RNA served as the TCR library source. By American Thyroid Association guidelines, Graves' disease was diagnosed in the cohort. In its sample, this clonotype was seen a few times. Antigen unknown. V shed 1 base and J shed 0 bases, with 9 bases lying between them. The CDR3 covers 16 residues. Germline lookup yields CDR1 LGHDT and CDR2 YNNKEL (reference sequence). These data were likewise used in another study, on T cells in Graves' hyperthyroidism and ophthalmopathy.

The receptor was isolated from a woman aged 25 to 45 with Graves disease. The rearrangement links TRBV3-1 to TRBJ2-2, with no clear D. Sequenced here: peripheral blood mononuclear cells (PBMCs), sampled at new diagnosis, from a patient treated with antithyroid drugs. The DNA for the CDR3 is TGTGCCAGCAGCCAAGGAGTAGGAACGAACACCGGGGAGCTGTTTTTT. Amino acid sequence: CASSQGVGTNTGELFF.